This T cell receptor (beta chain) was retrieved from a study of cytomegalovirus exposure and HLA in healthy donors. Study background: Among the 300 to 450 genotyped donors, about 81% were placed in the Caucasian-associated ancestry cluster. Broader study findings: Apparent HLA restriction characterized most CMV-associated TCR beta chains in a later analysis. Sequencing likely generated an artifact that appeared as a cluster of highly shared sequence variants. DRB1 had the most TCR associations and HLA-C the fewest, a later analysis found, with rates varying by HLA locus.

The PCR used 60 Vbeta and 13 Jbeta primers. Here immunoSEQ multiplex PCR was the method, and the copy in TCRdb shows in-frame clones only, minus some. This sample carries 150,000 to 200,000 clones, approximately 79% of them seen once, and the ten largest clones take around 0.98%. Worth noting for this clone: Antigen: not known.

Losses at the gene ends were 7 bases for V and 7 bases for J; bases not matched to a gene: 8. The CDR3 length is 13 residues. CDR1 and CDR2 (germline): MNHNY, SVGAGI (reference sequence). The source is a woman between 50 and 59 years old in good health and CMV-seropositive. The specimen was PBMCs. This chain joins TRBV6-6 and TRBJ2-7; 9 positions match TRBD1. CDR3 protein: CASTGTGSREQYF. CDR3 in DNA: TGTGCCAGCACGGGGACAGGGTCTAGGGAGCAGTACTTC.